The clone carrying this T cell receptor (beta chain) came up many times. The antigen is not known. Per germline, CDR1 SGHRS and CDR2 YFSETQ. This CDR3 region has 14 residues. The V gene end was trimmed by 6 bases and the J gene end by 0 bases; junction bases not matched to a gene: 5. This sample is part of a study of spatial heterogeneity in lung cancer. For the study at large: Sequence detection consistently recorded a greater number of beta-chain than alpha-chain sequences.

As to time point: sample taken at primary tumor resection. Unsorted tumor, nontumor lung tissue or cryopreserved PBMC supplied the whole RNA. Untreated early-stage non-small cell lung cancer patients, some 70 in total, were the donors. General study findings and limits: Detection of ubiquitous tumor TCRs in blood was higher at resection than follow-up.

TCR cDNA molecules each carried a unique molecular identifier. TCRdb re-called the 5' RACE reads through MiXCR, storing one row per CDR3 protein. The table includes tens of thousands of distinct CDR3 sequences, 5.2% detected once. The V call is TRBV5-1, the J call TRBJ2-5; 7 bases agree with TRBD1. The TCR originated in a female donor with early-stage non-small cell lung cancer. The material was PBMCs, obtained at surgery. The CDR3 spells CASTRTGNQETQYF. In DNA form, the CDR3 reads TGCGCCAGCACCCGGACAGGCAACCAAGAGACCCAGTACTTC.